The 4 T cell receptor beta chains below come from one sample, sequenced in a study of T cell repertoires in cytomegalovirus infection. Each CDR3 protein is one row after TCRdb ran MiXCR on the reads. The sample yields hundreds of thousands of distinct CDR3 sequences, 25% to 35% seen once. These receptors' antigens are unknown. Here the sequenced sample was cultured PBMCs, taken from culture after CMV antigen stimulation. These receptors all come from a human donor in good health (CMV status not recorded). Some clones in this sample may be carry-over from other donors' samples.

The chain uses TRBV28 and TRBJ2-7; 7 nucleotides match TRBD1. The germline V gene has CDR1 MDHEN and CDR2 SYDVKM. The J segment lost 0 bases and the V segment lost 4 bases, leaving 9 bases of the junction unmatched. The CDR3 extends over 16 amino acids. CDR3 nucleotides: TGTGCCAGCAGTTACCCGGCTTGGACAGGCTCCTACGAGCAGTACTTC. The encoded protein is CASSYPAWTGSYEQYF.

The CDR3 reads CASTDGNQPQHF. In DNA form, the CDR3 reads TGTGCCAGCACTGACGGGAATCAGCCCCAGCATTTT. This chain connects TRBV28 to TRBJ1-5; D ambiguous. Germline loops: CDR1 MDHEN, CDR2 SYDVKM. CDR3 length equals 12 residues. V lost 7 bases, J lost 4 bases, and 8 bases lay in between.

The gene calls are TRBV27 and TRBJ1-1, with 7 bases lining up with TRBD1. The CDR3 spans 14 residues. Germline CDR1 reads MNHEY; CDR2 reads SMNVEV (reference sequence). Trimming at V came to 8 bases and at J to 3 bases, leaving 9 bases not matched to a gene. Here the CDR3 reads CASRSGGVDTEAFF. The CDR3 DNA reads TGTGCCAGCCGCTCAGGGGGAGTGGACACTGAAGCTTTCTTT.

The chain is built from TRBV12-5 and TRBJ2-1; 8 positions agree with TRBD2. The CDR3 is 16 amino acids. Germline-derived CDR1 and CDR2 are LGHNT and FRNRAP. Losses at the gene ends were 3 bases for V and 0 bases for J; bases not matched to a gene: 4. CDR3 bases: TGTGCTAGTGGTTTCGCCGGGACTAGCTCCTACAATGAGCAGTTCTTC. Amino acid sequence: CASGFAGTSSYNEQFF.